This T cell receptor beta chain was recorded in a study of blood T cell repertoires in COVID-19. Study-wide context: Spain, Italy and the United States supplied samples that represented acute and convalescent COVID-19. Sample material is recorded as cDNA or gDNA derived from T cells, B-cell-depleted T cells, or PBMCs.

Authors' analysis steps: Reference gene primer amplification yielded estimated nucleated cell counts. Produced via immunoSEQ multiplex PCR; TCRdb's table is partial and in-frame only. That table supplies the V and J calls and clone size; D and trimming were determined from the DNA. The sample yields approximately 160,000 clones, about 88% seen once. J lost 8 bases, V lost 3 bases, and 13 bases had no gene match. The germline V gene encodes CDR1 MNHEY and CDR2 SMNVEV (reference sequence). The CDR3 totals 16 residues. The rearrangement joins TRBV27 to TRBJ2-1; TRBD2 aligns across 7 bases. The receptor was derived from a woman older than 75 with acute or convalescent COVID-19. The source material was peripheral blood. The CDR3 DNA is TGTGCCAGCAGTTTTTTAGACAGCGGGAAAAGGCATGAGCAGTTCTTC. Translating it yields CASSFLDSGKRHEQFF.